This T cell receptor (beta chain) appears in the sequencing data of a study of cytomegalovirus exposure and HLA in healthy donors. The PCR contained 60 Vbeta and 13 Jbeta primers. Assay: immunoSEQ multiplex PCR; the TCRdb copy retains only in-frame clones and omits some. The sample consists of around 160,000 clones, roughly four fifths of them appearing once. V lost 3 bases to trimming and J lost 5 bases, with 17 bases between them. There are 15 residues in the CDR3. Germline CDR1 SGHRS, CDR2 YFSETQ. This chain uses TRBV5-1 with TRBJ2-5; TRBD1 is a possible D gene (6 bases). Specimen: PBMCs. The clonotype was recovered from a middle-aged man in good health and CMV-seropositive. CDR3 DNA sequence: TGCGCCAGCAGCTGGGCAACCAGGGGCGGGGAGACCCAGTACTTC. This encodes CASSWATRGGETQYF.